The 22 T cell receptor beta chains presented below share a single source sample, sequenced in a study of control samples from healthy donors and cancer patients. The table came from immunoSEQ multiplex PCR; TCRdb's copy has only in-frame clones and leaves some out. The sample records over 100,000 clones, 92% being singletons. What was sequenced was blood. These receptors came from a woman between 50 and 59 years old in good health.

The rearrangement links TRBV6-5 to TRBJ1-3; D may be TRBD1 (5 bases). V lost 8 bases and J lost 4, with 12 bases in between. This CDR3 is 13 amino acids long. Germline CDR1 and CDR2: MNHEY and SVGAGI. The CDR3, as DNA: TGTGCCAGCGGGGACCAGGACGGAAACACCATATATTTT. It is translated as CASGDQDGNTIYF.

This chain links TRBV5-1 with TRBJ2-2; 7 positions match TRBD1. This CDR3 is built from 16 residues. CDR1 SGHRS and CDR2 YFSETQ come from the germline V gene. After removal of 3 bases from V and 0 bases from J, the junction contained 5 bases not matched to a gene. CDR3 region: CASSYGQATNTGELFF. The CDR3 nucleotides are TGCGCCAGCAGCTACGGACAGGCCACGAACACCGGGGAGCTGTTTTTT. The full variable domain, its missing parts supplied by reference TRBV5-1 and TRBJ2-2, is KAGVTQTPRYLIKTRGQQVTLSCSPISGHRSVSWYQQTPGQGLQFLFEYFSETQRNKGNFPGRFSGRQFSNSRSEMNVSTLELGDSALYLCASSYGQATNTGELFFGEGSRLTVL.

The chain has TRBV18 and TRBJ2-1; D call uncertain. Germline loops: CDR1 KGHSH, CDR2 LQKENI. The V gene lost 3 bases and the J gene lost 4 bases, with 10 bases spanning the gap. This CDR3 comprises 14 residues. CDR3 region: CASSPDLSYNEQFF. The CDR3, as DNA: TGTGCCAGCTCACCGGACCTCTCGTACAATGAGCAGTTCTTC.

This clone was observed a handful of times. Written as DNA, the CDR3 is TGTGCCAGCATCCCGACAGGGGGGCAAGAGACCCAGTACTTC. Translated: CASIPTGGQETQYF. This rearrangement joins TRBV7-9 to TRBJ2-5; 9 bases agree with TRBD1. The germline V gene has CDR1 SEHNR and CDR2 FQNEAQ (reference sequence). V lost 7 bases and J lost 2; bases outside the gene matches: 5. The length of the CDR3 is 14 residues.

The rearrangement joins TRBV19 to TRBJ1-1; D might be TRBD1 (6 bases). Germline CDR1 LNHDA, CDR2 SQIVND (reference sequence). Trimming shortened V by 5 bases and J by 10 bases, and 20 bases separated the two germline ends. The CDR3 totals 14 residues. The DNA of the CDR3 is TGTGCCAGTAGTCCCCGCCATTTCGACAGGCCAGCTTTCTTT. Amino acids: CASSPRHFDRPAFF. Based on the CDR3 plus reference TRBV19 and TRBJ1-1, the full variable domain is DGGITQSPKYLFRKEGQNVTLSCEQNLNHDAMYWYRQDPGQGLRLIYYSQIVNDFQKGDIAEGYSVSREKKESFPLTVTSAQKNPTAFYLCASSPRHFDRPAFFGQGTRLTVV.

The chain recombines TRBV19 with TRBJ1-2, with D tentatively TRBD1 (5 bases). V was pared by 3 bases and J by 2 bases, with 13 bases between. The CDR3 is 15 amino acids. Germline V lookup: CDR1 LNHDA, CDR2 SQIVND (reference sequence). The CDR3 reads CASSMWKGLNYGYTF. CDR3 in DNA: TGTGCCAGTAGTATGTGGAAGGGGCTAAACTATGGCTACACCTTC.

This chain connects TRBV5-4 to TRBJ1-2; weak D call: TRBD1 (5 bases). The CDR3 sequence is 15 residues long. Trimming removed 4 bases from V and 3 bases from J, with 16 bases in between. Germline V CDR1 and CDR2: SGHNT, YYREEE (reference sequence). CDR3 nucleotide sequence: TGTGCCAGCAGCCCGGTAGGGGTTGTGGACTATGGCTACACCTTC. Amino acid sequence: CASSPVGVVDYGYTF.

This chain connects TRBV6-1 to TRBJ1-2; D might be TRBD1 (5 bases). In germline, CDR1 is MNHNS, CDR2 SASEGT. V lost 3 bases and J lost 2, with 7 bases in between. This CDR3 region has 13 residues. CDR3 amino acids: CASSEPGNYGYTF. The CDR3 DNA is TGTGCCAGCAGTGAGCCAGGGAACTATGGCTACACCTTC.

The rearrangement joins TRBV5-1 to TRBJ2-2; perhaps TRBD1 as D (7 bases). Germline V CDR1 and CDR2: SGHRS, YFSETQ. The germline V and J ends were trimmed by 0 bases and 1 base, with 13 bases remaining between them. The CDR3 totals 17 residues. The CDR3 sequence is CASSLEGGQMNTGELFF. CDR3 bases: TGCGCCAGCAGCTTGGAGGGGGGACAGATGAACACCGGGGAGCTGTTTTTT.

CDR3: CASSVSPRQGAYGYTF. The CDR3 coding sequence is TGTGCCAGTAGTGTATCCCCACGACAGGGGGCCTATGGCTACACCTTC. V gene TRBV19 combines with J gene TRBJ1-2; 10 nucleotides agree with TRBD1. Unmatched junction bases numbered 10, after V lost 5 bases and J lost 4 bases. The CDR3 contains 16 residues. The V gene's germline CDR1 is LNHDA and CDR2 SQIVND (reference sequence).

The table lists this clone with a few counts. The rearrangement links TRBV27 to TRBJ1-5; TRBD1 aligns across 7 bases. V trimming: 6 bases; J trimming: 5 bases; junction bases outside the gene matches: 10. Germline V gives CDR1 MNHEY, CDR2 SMNVEV (reference sequence). This CDR3 is built from 15 residues. The CDR3 protein is CASSPWRQGYQPQHF. In nucleotides, the CDR3 is TGTGCCAGCAGCCCGTGGCGACAGGGTTATCAGCCCCAGCATTTT.

This clone was seen a handful of times. The chain links TRBV5-1 to TRBJ2-7; 10 bases align to TRBD1. V trimming: 5 bases; J trimming: 5 bases; junction bases outside the gene matches: 16. The CDR3 is 17 amino acids. Germline CDR1 reads SGHRS; CDR2 reads YFSETQ. The CDR3 loop reads CASRKPSTGGESHEQYF. For the CDR3, the DNA is TGCGCCAGCAGGAAACCCTCGACAGGGGGCGAGTCTCACGAGCAGTACTTC.

V gene TRBV12-3 or TRBV12-4 combines with J gene TRBJ2-7; possible D gene TRBD1, 5 bases. Deletions cut 3 bases from V and 5 bases from J, with 11 bases between. The CDR3 covers 13 residues. DNA for the CDR3: TGTGCCAGCAGTTTCGGCAGGGCCCACGAGCAGTACTTC. It is translated as CASSFGRAHEQYF.

The rearrangement joins TRBV6-6 to TRBJ2-2; tentatively, D is TRBD1 or TRBD2 (6 bases each). V lost 6 bases and J lost 0, with 11 bases in between. This CDR3 has 15 amino acids. CDR1 is MNHNY, CDR2 SVGAGI, per germline (reference sequence). This CDR3 is CASRVEGANTGELFF. The CDR3, as DNA: TGTGCCAGCAGGGTGGAGGGGGCGAACACCGGGGAGCTGTTTTTT.

This clone came up a few times. V and J are TRBV19 and TRBJ1-5, with 9 positions matching TRBD1. Germline CDR1 reads LNHDA; CDR2 reads SQIVND (reference sequence). V lost 6 bases, J lost 0 bases, and 6 bases stayed unmatched. This CDR3 region has 16 residues. CDR3 nucleotide sequence: TGTGCCAGTAGAAACACAGGGGGCTTTAGCAATCAGCCCCAGCATTTT. Translated: CASRNTGGFSNQPQHF.

The chain carries TRBV7-9 and TRBJ1-1; 7 bases align to TRBD1. Germline CDR1 reads SEHNR; CDR2 reads FQNEAQ (reference sequence). With V trimmed by 1 base and J by 1 base, 0 bases remained unmatched. The CDR3 totals 14 residues. CDR3 protein: CASSLGQGNTEAFF. The CDR3 region has the DNA TGTGCCAGCAGCTTAGGACAGGGGAACACTGAAGCTTTCTTT.

The V call is TRBV30, the J call TRBJ2-5; D unclear. V lost 3 bases and J lost 0, with 17 bases in between. CDR3 length: 16 residues. Germline V CDR1 and CDR2: GTSNPN, SVGIG (reference sequence). CDR3 bases: TGTGCCTGGAGACCGACCCGGAGCCCGTACCAAGAGACCCAGTACTTC. Amino acids: CAWRPTRSPYQETQYF.

The chain has TRBV20-1 and TRBJ2-7; possibly TRBD1 for D (5 bases). The CDR3 has 11 amino acids. Germline CDR1 and CDR2: DFQATT and SNEGSKA (reference sequence). V lost 5 bases, J lost 7 bases, and 12 bases lay in between. For the CDR3, the DNA is TGCAGTGCTTTCGACAGCCCAGAGCAGTACTTC. Amino acids: CSAFDSPEQYF.

This clone was observed a single time. The chain employs TRBV27 and TRBJ1-2, with D unresolved. The CDR3 is 17 residues long. Germline loops: CDR1 MNHEY, CDR2 SMNVEV (reference sequence). Trimming took off 6 bases at V and 5 bases at J, with 25 bases between the two ends. The CDR3 DNA follows: TGTGCCAGCAGCCAAGGGTCCACAAGTCTCGGTTTTTATGGCTACACCTTC. It translates to CASSQGSTSLGFYGYTF.

This chain uses TRBV6-5 with TRBJ2-2; 7 positions agree with TRBD2. This CDR3 spans 15 amino acids. With 6 bases clipped from V and 0 bases from J, the junction kept 4 bases outside the gene matches. Germline CDR1 is MNHEY and CDR2 is SVGAGI. The CDR3 DNA is TGTGCCAGCAGAGCGGGACTATCGAACACCGGGGAGCTGTTTTTT. Its translation: CASRAGLSNTGELFF.

CDR3 in DNA: TGTGCCAGCAGTTTAGACAGGGGCTACGAGCAGTACTTC. This translates into CASSLDRGYEQYF. The rearrangement joins TRBV27 to TRBJ2-7; 8 bases align to TRBD1. The V gene's germline CDR1 is MNHEY and CDR2 SMNVEV (reference sequence). Unmatched junction bases numbered 0, after V lost 2 bases and J lost 3 bases. The CDR3 length is 13 residues.

This clone has just one count. The V call is TRBV7-9, the J call TRBJ2-7; TRBD1 is a possible D gene (5 bases). Germline V gene lookup returns CDR1 SEHNR and CDR2 FQNEAQ (reference sequence). This CDR3 region has 13 residues. Trimming removed 5 bases at V and 4 bases at J, with 12 bases between. CDR3 sequence (DNA): TGTGCCAGCAGCCCTACAGGTAGTTACGAGCAGTACTTC. Translated: CASSPTGSYEQYF.